Presented here are 10 T cell receptor beta chains from one specimen sequenced in a study of blood T cell repertoires in COVID-19. The method was immunoSEQ multiplex PCR; TCRdb's version includes in-frame clones alone and lacks a portion of them. The data hold 120,000 to 150,000 clones, with 84% observed a single time. Sequencing input: PBMCs or T cells enriched from blood (not recorded which). These receptors were obtained from a woman between 50 and 59 years old who had been exposed to COVID-19.

The rearrangement links TRBV2 to TRBJ1-1, with a possible D match to TRBD1 (5 bases). The CDR3 extends over 18 amino acids. The V gene's germline CDR1 is SNHLY and CDR2 FYNNEI. The ends were cut back, 0 bases at V and 2 bases at J, with 19 bases in the middle. In DNA form, the CDR3 reads TGTGCCAGCAGTGAAGCGCAGGGTTTGTGGGGCGTTAACACTGAAGCTTTCTTT. Amino acid sequence: CASSEAQGLWGVNTEAFF.

The chain combines TRBV12-5 with TRBJ1-1; possible D gene TRBD1, 6 bases. The V gene's germline CDR1 is LGHNT and CDR2 FRNRAP. V was pared by 4 bases and J by 4 bases, with 7 bases between. CDR3 size: 12 residues. DNA for the CDR3: TGTGCTAGTGGTTGGGACACCACTGAAGCTTTCTTT. It encodes CASGWDTTEAFF.

This rearrangement joins TRBV5-8 to TRBJ2-7, with TRBD1 matching over 8 bases. Unmatched junction bases numbered 0, after V lost 1 base and J lost 3 bases. The CDR3 has 13 amino acids. Germline V CDR1 and CDR2: SGHTS, YDEGEE. The CDR3 sequence: CASSLTGGYEQYF. CDR3 nucleotide sequence: TGTGCCAGCAGCTTGACAGGGGGCTACGAGCAGTACTTC.

This chain joins TRBV5-1 and TRBJ1-2; 7 bases match TRBD1. Germline values: CDR1 SGHRS, CDR2 YFSETQ. The CDR3 runs 14 residues. V gave up 4 bases and J gave up 5 bases; unmatched junction bases: 8. CDR3 sequence reads: CASSQTGTAYGYTF. The CDR3 region has the DNA TGCGCCAGCAGCCAAACCGGGACAGCTTATGGCTACACCTTC.

CDR3 sequence: CASSLAGGLGDQPQHF. CDR3 bases: TGTGCCAGCAGTTTAGCGGGGGGCCTTGGTGATCAGCCCCAGCATTTT. This chain connects TRBV27 to TRBJ1-5; tentative D call: TRBD1 (6 bases). Germline CDR1 MNHEY, CDR2 SMNVEV (reference sequence). The CDR3 is 16 residues long. V lost 2 bases to trimming and J lost 5 bases, with 16 bases between them.

The chain combines TRBV18 with TRBJ1-5; D unresolved. From germline, CDR1 is KGHSH and CDR2 LQKENI. V lost 1 base to trimming and J lost 10 bases, with 14 bases between them. The CDR3 covers 14 residues. CDR3: CASSPLRSDLPQHF. CDR3 DNA: TGTGCCAGCTCACCACTAAGGAGTGACCTTCCCCAGCATTTT.

The chain links TRBV6-5 to TRBJ1-1, with D maybe TRBD1 (6 bases). There are 15 residues in the CDR3. Looked up from germline, CDR1 is MNHEY and CDR2 is SVGAGI. Trimming shortened V by 1 base and J by 5 bases, and 14 bases separated the two germline ends. This chain's CDR3 is CASSYFGGPQTEAFF. Here the CDR3 DNA reads TGTGCCAGCAGTTACTTCGGGGGGCCACAGACTGAAGCTTTCTTT.

V usage is TRBV27 and J usage is TRBJ2-4; 13 nucleotides line up with TRBD2. CDR3 size: 19 residues. Germline trimming cut 5 bases from V and 2 bases from J; bases unmatched to any gene: 12. The germline CDR1 and CDR2 sequences are MNHEY and SMNVEV (reference sequence). For the CDR3, the DNA is TGTGCCAGCAGTGACGACGGACTAGCGGGGGCCGGTACCAAAAACATTCAGTACTTC. This translates into CASSDDGLAGAGTKNIQYF.

The chain is built from TRBV9 and TRBJ1-1; the match to TRBD1 covers 9 bases. The CDR3 is 14 residues long. In germline, CDR1 is SGDLS, CDR2 YYNGEE. Trimming took 3 bases from V and 3 from J; bases not matched to a gene: 3. The CDR3 sequence: CASSDGTGHTEAFF. The CDR3 region has the DNA TGTGCCAGCAGCGACGGGACAGGGCACACTGAAGCTTTCTTT.

The V and J genes are TRBV4-1 and TRBJ2-7, with a weak D call TRBD1 (6 bases). Germline values: CDR1 MGHRA, CDR2 YSYEKL. The CDR3 totals 14 residues. Between the trimmed V and J ends, which lost 1 base and 4 bases, there was a span of 11 bases. In DNA, the CDR3 is TGCGCCAGCAGCCAAGGGTGGGGGCTTTACGAGCAGTACTTC. Residues: CASSQGWGLYEQYF.